Sequencing of this T cell receptor beta chain was carried out in a study of neurological immune-mediated disorders. This clonotype was detected many times. 5'RACE with 10-nucleotide random UMIs produced the cDNA. TCRdb fed the 5' RACE reads into MiXCR, producing one record per CDR3 protein. The table includes about 40,000 distinct CDR3 sequences, 2.5% detected once. The CDR3 runs to 14 residues. The V gene end was trimmed by 6 bases and the J gene end by 2 bases; junction bases not matched to a gene: 4. Germline V gene data show CDR1 as SQVTM and CDR2 as ANQGSEA. This clonotype was sampled from a man aged 45-65 years with multiple sclerosis. The chain links TRBV29-1 to TRBJ1-3, with 10 nucleotides matching TRBD1. The sample was PBMCs. CDR3 nucleotides: TGCAGCGTAACCGGGACAGGGGCTGGAAACACCATATATTTT. This translates into CSVTGTGAGNTIYF.